This T cell receptor beta chain comes out of a study of shared clonotypes between healthy human individuals. As for the study in general: CD4 naive and memory got three plates each, CD8 naive two, CD8 memory one.

Profiling relied on immunoSEQ multiplex PCR, and the TCRdb table lists in-frame clones only, not all of them. Here the sample spans some 2.4 million clones, 93% being singletons. The CDR3 length is 17 residues. The TCR originated in a young man in good health. Some clones in this sample may be carry-over from other donors' samples. The rearrangement uses TRBV21-1 and TRBJ2-2; the D call in the table, TRBD1, was not verified against the DNA. TRBV21-1 has pseudogene status. Material for sequencing was naive CD4+ T cells from PBMCs. Indicated subset: CD45RA+ positively selected. As DNA, the CDR3 is TGTGCCAGCAGCAAAGCGCTTGGCTTGGTGAACACCGGGGAGCTGTTTTTT. Its protein is CASSKALGLVNTGELFF.